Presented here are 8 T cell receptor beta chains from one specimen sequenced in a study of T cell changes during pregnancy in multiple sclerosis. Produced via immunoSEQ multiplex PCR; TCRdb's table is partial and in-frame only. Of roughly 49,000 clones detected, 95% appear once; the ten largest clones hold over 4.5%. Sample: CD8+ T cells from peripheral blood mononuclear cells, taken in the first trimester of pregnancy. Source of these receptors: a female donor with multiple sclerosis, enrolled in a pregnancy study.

The CDR3 protein is CASSPKPLDSIELQPQHF. The DNA for the CDR3 is TGCGCCAGCAGCCCGAAACCCCTGGACAGTATAGAGCTTCAGCCCCAGCATTTT. The V call is TRBV5-1, the J call TRBJ1-5; tentative D call: TRBD1 (6 bases). Per the germline V gene, CDR1 is SGHRS and CDR2 is YFSETQ. Trimming removed 4 bases from V and 6 bases from J, with 26 bases in between. This CDR3 has 18 residues.

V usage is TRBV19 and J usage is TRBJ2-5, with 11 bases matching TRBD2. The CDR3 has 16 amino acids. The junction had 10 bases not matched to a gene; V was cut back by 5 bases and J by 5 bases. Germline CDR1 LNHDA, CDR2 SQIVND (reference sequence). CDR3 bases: TGTGCCAGTAGTGGGGACCGACTAGCGGGATTGGAGACCCAGTACTTC. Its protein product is CASSGDRLAGLETQYF.

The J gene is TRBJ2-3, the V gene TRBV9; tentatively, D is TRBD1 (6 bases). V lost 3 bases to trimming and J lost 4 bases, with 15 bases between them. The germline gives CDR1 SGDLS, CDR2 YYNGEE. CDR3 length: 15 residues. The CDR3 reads CASSAGQSGADTQYF. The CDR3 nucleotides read TGTGCCAGCAGCGCCGGACAGAGCGGTGCAGATACGCAGTATTTT.

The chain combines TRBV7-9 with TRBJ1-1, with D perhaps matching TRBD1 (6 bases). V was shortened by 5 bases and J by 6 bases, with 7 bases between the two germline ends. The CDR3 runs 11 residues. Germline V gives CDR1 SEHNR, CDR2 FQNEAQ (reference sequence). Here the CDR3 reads CASSGGPEAFF. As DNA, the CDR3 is TGTGCCAGCAGCGGGGGCCCTGAAGCTTTCTTT.

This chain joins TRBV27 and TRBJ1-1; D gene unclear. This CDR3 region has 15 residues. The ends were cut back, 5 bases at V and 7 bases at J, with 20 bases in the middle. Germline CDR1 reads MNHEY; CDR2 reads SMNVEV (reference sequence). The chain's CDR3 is CASSNNPRVVFEAFF. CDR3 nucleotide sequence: TGTGCCAGCAGTAACAATCCGAGGGTAGTCTTTGAAGCTTTCTTT.

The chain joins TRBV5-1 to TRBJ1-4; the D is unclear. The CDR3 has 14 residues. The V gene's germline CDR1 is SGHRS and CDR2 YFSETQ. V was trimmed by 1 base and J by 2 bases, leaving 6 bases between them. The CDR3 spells CASSLSGTNEKLFF. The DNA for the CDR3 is TGCGCCAGCAGCTTGAGCGGGACTAATGAAAAACTGTTTTTT.

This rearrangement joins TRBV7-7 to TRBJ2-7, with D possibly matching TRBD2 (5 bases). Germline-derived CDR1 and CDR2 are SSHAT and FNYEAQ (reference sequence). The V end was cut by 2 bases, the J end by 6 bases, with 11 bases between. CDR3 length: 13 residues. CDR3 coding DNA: TGTGCCAGCAGCTTAAGCGGAGCCCGCGAGCAGTACTTC. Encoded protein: CASSLSGAREQYF.

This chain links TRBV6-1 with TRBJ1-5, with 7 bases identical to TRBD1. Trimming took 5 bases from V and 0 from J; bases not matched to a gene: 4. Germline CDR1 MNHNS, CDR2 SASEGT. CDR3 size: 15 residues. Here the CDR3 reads CASSWTGYSNQPQHF. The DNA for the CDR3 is TGTGCCAGCAGTTGGACAGGCTATAGCAATCAGCCCCAGCATTTT.